Below, 3 T cell receptor beta chains from the same sample are listed, as sequenced in a study of a mutant IDH1 vaccine in newly diagnosed glioma. The data were produced by immunoSEQ multiplex PCR, yet TCRdb's version contains in-frame clones alone and is incomplete. The table shows some 70,000 clones, with 84% occurring only once. Their target antigens are unknown. Noted time point: week 23, last vaccination. Each dose of the vaccine consisted of 300 ug of mutant IDH1 20-mer peptide, with topical imiquimod. The sample was PBMCs, taken from a glioma patient whose treatment included an IDH1 peptide vaccine. The source is a man aged 18-30 years with glioma.

CDR3 nucleotides: TGTGCCAGCAGTCAGGGGGCGCGAGTAACCGGGGAGCTGTTTTTT. Translated, it gives CASSQGARVTGELFF. This sequence joins TRBV28 and TRBJ2-2; 8 positions match TRBD1. The V segment lost 5 bases and the J segment 5 bases; nucleotides outside the gene matches: 7. The CDR3 is made up of 15 amino acids. The germline gives CDR1 MDHEN, CDR2 SYDVKM.

This chain connects TRBV18 to TRBJ1-6; TRBD1 might be the D (5 bases). This CDR3 is 16 amino acids long. Germline assignment: CDR1 KGHSH and CDR2 LQKENI. V was cut by 3 bases and J by 7 bases, with 16 bases left in between. The chain's CDR3 is CASSPRLRDGNSPLHF. CDR3 sequence (DNA): TGTGCCAGCTCACCTCGACTCCGGGACGGGAATTCACCCCTCCACTTT.

This chain uses TRBV6-1 with TRBJ1-5; D gene uncertain. The CDR3 is made up of 14 amino acids. V lost 8 bases, J lost 4 bases, and 15 bases lay in between. Germline CDR1 MNHNS, CDR2 SASEGT. The CDR3 coding sequence is TGTGCCAGCGGGCCGACGGAACCGAATCAGCCCCAGCATTTT. It specifies CASGPTEPNQPQHF.